These 22 T cell receptor beta chains were sequenced from one sample in a study of blood T cells in healthy people across ages. Sample-barcoded 5' priming and a J-beta primer mix drove a second PCR of about 6 to 12 cycles. TCRdb reanalysed the 5' RACE reads using MiXCR and keeps one entry per CDR3 protein. The table records over 1.5 million distinct CDR3 sequences, roughly 49% of them present only once. Sample: blood. These receptors were obtained from a woman between 35 and 50 years old in good health.

This chain links TRBV4-3 with TRBJ2-5; TRBD1 might be the D (5 bases). The CDR3 has 15 amino acids. Germline loops: CDR1 LGHNA, CDR2 YSLEER. Trimming took off 0 bases at V and 11 bases at J, with 19 bases between the two ends. CDR3 DNA sequence: TGCGCCAGCAGCCAAGACCCCCAAGGGGCCAGTGAGCAGTACTTC. It translates to CASSQDPQGASEQYF.

V and J are TRBV12-3 or TRBV12-4 and TRBJ1-4, with a possible D match to TRBD1 (5 bases). The V gene lost 5 bases and the J gene lost 3 bases, with 13 bases spanning the gap. The CDR3 spans 15 residues. The CDR3 protein is CASSPARGANEKLFF. The CDR3 bases are TGTGCCAGCAGTCCTGCTAGGGGTGCTAATGAAAAACTGTTTTTT.

This chain links TRBV4-1 with TRBJ1-2; D not certain. The CDR3 contains 16 residues. Per germline, CDR1 MGHRA and CDR2 YSYEKL. The ends were cut back, 0 bases at V and 0 bases at J, with 11 bases in the middle. CDR3 nucleotides: TGCGCCAGCAGCCAAGATCCCCACCAAGCTAACTATGGCTACACCTTC. Its protein is CASSQDPHQANYGYTF.

Regarding this clonotype: The conserved phenylalanine or tryptophan normally closing the CDR3 is absent here, so this likely arose from a read error. This chain uses TRBV29-1 with TRBJ2-3; either TRBD1 or TRBD2 may fit D (5 bases each). CDR1 and CDR2 (germline): SQVTM, ANQGSEA. This CDR3 is 13 amino acids long. V dropped 3 bases and J dropped 8 bases, with 15 bases sitting between them. Here the CDR3 DNA reads TGCAGCGTTGATCTCAGGGTTGAGGGTACGCAGTATTAT. Encoded protein: CSVDLRVEGTQYY.

CDR3 DNA sequence: TGTGCCAGCGTGACGGACACCACTCCTACTCGGGGCTACACCTTC. Translation gives CASVTDTTPTRGYTF. The V call is TRBV28, the J call TRBJ1-2, with a possible D match to TRBD1 (5 bases). Trimming stripped 8 bases from V and 8 bases from J, with 24 bases between. This CDR3 comprises 15 residues. Germline loops: CDR1 MDHEN, CDR2 SYDVKM.

This clonotype was seen more than once but under ten times. The chain employs TRBV5-5 and TRBJ1-1; D unresolved. This CDR3 has 16 amino acids. Trimming removed 4 bases at V and 0 bases at J, with 16 bases between. Per germline, CDR1 SGHKS and CDR2 YYEKEE (reference sequence). CDR3 sequence (DNA): TGTGCCAGCAGCGCCGGACTCGATTTCATGAACACTGAAGCTTTCTTT. It encodes CASSAGLDFMNTEAFF.

This rearrangement joins TRBV9 to TRBJ1-5; TRBD1 matches 8 bases. Losses at the gene ends were 7 bases for V and 3 bases for J; bases not matched to a gene: 3. The CDR3 sequence is 13 residues long. Germline lookup yields CDR1 SGDLS and CDR2 YYNGEE. The CDR3 DNA reads TGTGCCAGCGGACAGGGCGACAATCAGCCCCAGCATTTT. This encodes CASGQGDNQPQHF.

This clonotype was found a few times. The J gene is TRBJ2-5, the V gene TRBV15, with 7 nucleotides matching TRBD2. The J call may be incorrect, as the DNA end agrees better with TRBJ2-7. This CDR3 region has 16 residues. Germline values: CDR1 LNHNV, CDR2 YYDKDF (reference sequence). The CDR3 DNA follows: TGTGCCACCAGCAGAGATCCAGCGGGGATCACCTACGAGCAGTACTTC. Protein: CATSRDPAGITYEQYF.

Only a few counts were recorded for this clonotype. V gene TRBV7-2 combines with J gene TRBJ2-5, with TRBD2 matching 12 bases. Trimming at V came to 1 base and at J to 5 bases, leaving 11 bases not matched to a gene. CDR1 and CDR2 (germline): SGHTA, FQGNSA. The CDR3 length is 18 residues. In DNA form, the CDR3 reads TGTGCCAGCAGCTTAGTGTCTAGCGGGGGGGCGGACGGGGAGACCCAGTACTTC. The encoded protein is CASSLVSSGGADGETQYF.

About this clonotype: The germline gene is not matched at one end of the junction; a read error may be the cause. The V gene is TRBV11-2, the J gene TRBJ2-6, with D perhaps TRBD1 (5 bases). Germline V gene sequence: CDR1 SGHAT, CDR2 FQNNGV. The CDR3 has 16 amino acids. CDR3: CASSLDWVTGAHVLTF. The CDR3 DNA reads as TGTGCCAGCAGCTTAGATTGGGTTACTGGGGCCCACGTCCTGACTTTC. Complete variable domain (other parts from reference TRBV11-2 and TRBJ2-6): EAGVAQSPRYKIIEKRQSVAFWCNPISGHATLYWYQQILGQGPKLLIQFQNNGVVDDSQLPKDRFSAERLKGVDSTLKIQPAKLEDSAVYLCASSLDWVTGAHVLTFGAGSRLTVL.

Regarding this clonotype: The junction shows a germline mismatch at one end, possibly a read error. The V call is TRBV12-3 or TRBV12-4, the J call TRBJ2-3; the D gene is possibly TRBD1 (5 bases). This CDR3 contains 16 residues. For the CDR3, the DNA is TGTGCCAGCAGTGCAAAACAGGATTGGGGCACAGACACGCAGTATTTT. This translates into CASSAKQDWGTDTQYF.

The V and J genes are TRBV12-5 and TRBJ1-1; D not certain. The CDR3 contains 15 residues. CDR1 and CDR2 from the germline V gene are LGHNT and FRNRAP. Trimming stripped 6 bases from V and 0 bases from J, with 14 bases between. CDR3 sequence: CASGSTGSLNTEAFF. The CDR3 DNA reads as TGTGCTAGTGGATCAACCGGGTCCTTGAACACTGAAGCTTTCTTT.

This chain joins TRBV27 and TRBJ1-6; the D is unclear. V lost 5 bases, J lost 5 bases, and 7 bases lay in between. The CDR3 is 13 amino acids. Germline CDR1 is MNHEY and CDR2 is SMNVEV (reference sequence). The CDR3 bases are TGTGCCAGCAGTCGGGAGAATAATTCACCCCTCCACTTT. It specifies CASSRENNSPLHF.

This clonotype was seen at least ten times. V gene TRBV20-1 combines with J gene TRBJ2-3, with a possible D match to TRBD2 (5 bases). The CDR3 sequence is 16 residues long. V was trimmed by 5 bases and J by 4 bases, leaving 22 bases between them. Germline lookup yields CDR1 DFQATT and CDR2 SNEGSKA (reference sequence). CDR3 loop: CSARPLTPRAPDTQYF. In nucleotides, the CDR3 is TGCAGTGCTCGGCCCCTGACGCCGAGGGCCCCAGATACGCAGTATTTT.

V and J are TRBV6-2 or TRBV6-3 and TRBJ2-5; 10 bases match TRBD2. V trimming: 5 bases; J trimming: 5 bases; junction bases outside the gene matches: 17. The CDR3 loop spans 18 amino acids. CDR1 MNHEY and CDR2 SVGEGT come from the germline V gene. Here the CDR3 reads CASSQGLAANLPQETQYF. The CDR3, as DNA: TGTGCCAGCAGTCAAGGACTAGCGGCGAACCTCCCGCAGGAGACCCAGTACTTC.

This clonotype appeared a few times. The chain uses TRBV20-1 and TRBJ2-3, with D possibly being TRBD1 (5 bases). With 6 bases removed from V and 1 base from J, the gap between germline ends came to 14 bases. Germline loops: CDR1 DFQATT, CDR2 SNEGSKA (reference sequence). CDR3 size: 14 residues. The CDR3: CSASAGQGTDTQYF. CDR3 coding DNA: TGCAGTGCCAGTGCAGGACAAGGCACAGATACGCAGTATTTT.

The chain carries TRBV27 and TRBJ2-1; 16 bases match TRBD2. With the DNA end fitting TRBJ2-7 better, the J assignment may be wrong. CDR1 is MNHEY, CDR2 SMNVEV, per germline (reference sequence). CDR3 length: 18 residues. The CDR3 bases are TGTGCCAGCAGTTTAGGGACTAGCGGGGGGGGACTATACAATGAGCAGTACTTC. Its translation is CASSLGTSGGGLYNEQYF.

The CDR3 sequence is CASTRVPSMNTEAFF. The CDR3 DNA reads as TGCGCCAGCACCAGGGTACCCTCTATGAACACTGAAGCTTTCTTT. The chain uses TRBV5-1 and TRBJ1-1; D possibly corresponds to TRBD1 (5 bases). The CDR3 spans 15 residues. Germline V CDR1 and CDR2: SGHRS, YFSETQ. V dropped 6 bases and J dropped 0 bases, with 15 bases sitting between them.

This clonotype was seen only a few times. The chain uses TRBV5-1 and TRBJ2-7; D gene ambiguous. With 3 bases removed from V and 3 bases from J, the gap between germline ends came to 13 bases. The V gene's germline CDR1 is SGHRS and CDR2 YFSETQ. The CDR3 length is 14 residues. The CDR3 region has the DNA TGCGCCAGCAGCTACTGGGGTACCCTCTACGAGCAGTACTTC. It codes for CASSYWGTLYEQYF.

The chain links TRBV25-1 to TRBJ2-6, with 8 bases identical to TRBD1. The V gene's germline CDR1 is MGHDK and CDR2 SYGVNS. With V trimmed by 0 bases and J by 0 bases, 19 bases remained unmatched. The CDR3 is made up of 23 amino acids. CDR3: CASSEYIPVVAGGVSSGANVLTF. DNA of the CDR3: TGTGCCAGCAGTGAATATATCCCCGTAGTGGCAGGGGGCGTAAGCTCTGGGGCCAACGTCCTGACTTTC.

The chain joins TRBV14 to TRBJ2-7; a possible D gene is TRBD1 (5 bases). V was shortened by 3 bases and J by 7 bases, with 22 bases between the two germline ends. This CDR3 comprises 16 residues. Germline lookup yields CDR1 SGHDN and CDR2 FVKESK. CDR3 residues: CASSHPLKGSYNEQYF. CDR3 in DNA: TGTGCCAGCAGCCATCCGTTGAAGGGGTCCTACAATGAGCAGTACTTC.

At least ten counts were recorded for this clonotype. The J gene is TRBJ2-3, the V gene TRBV7-2; 12 bases match TRBD2. The CDR3 contains 16 residues. Per germline, CDR1 SGHTA and CDR2 FQGNSA. J gave up 4 bases and V 5 bases, and 7 bases lay outside the gene matches. The CDR3 nucleotides are TGTGCCAGCAGCCCAGGACTAGCGGGGTATTCAGATACGCAGTATTTT. Translating it yields CASSPGLAGYSDTQYF. Full variable domain (outside the CDR3, taken from reference TRBV7-2 and TRBJ2-3): GAGVSQSPSNKVTEKGKDVELRCDPISGHTALYWYRQSLGQGLEFLIYFQGNSAPDKSGLPSDRFSAERTGGSVSTLTIQRTQQEDSAVYLCASSPGLAGYSDTQYFGPGTRLTVL.